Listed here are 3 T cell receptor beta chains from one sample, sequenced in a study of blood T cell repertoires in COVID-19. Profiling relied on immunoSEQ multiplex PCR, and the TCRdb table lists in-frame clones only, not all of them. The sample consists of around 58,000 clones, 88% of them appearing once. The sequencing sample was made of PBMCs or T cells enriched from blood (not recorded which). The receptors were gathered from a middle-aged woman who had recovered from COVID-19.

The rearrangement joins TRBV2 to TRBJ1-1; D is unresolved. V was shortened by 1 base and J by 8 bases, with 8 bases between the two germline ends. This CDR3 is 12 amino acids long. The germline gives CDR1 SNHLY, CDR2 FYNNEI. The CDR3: CASSEVTTEAFF. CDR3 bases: TGTGCCAGCAGTGAAGTTACGACAGAAGCTTTCTTT.

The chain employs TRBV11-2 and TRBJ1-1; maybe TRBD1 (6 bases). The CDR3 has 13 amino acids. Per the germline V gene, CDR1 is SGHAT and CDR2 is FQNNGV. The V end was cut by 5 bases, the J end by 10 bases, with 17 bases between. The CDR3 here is CASSQRTGTGAFF. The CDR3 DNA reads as TGTGCCAGCAGCCAACGTACAGGGACGGGAGCTTTCTTT.

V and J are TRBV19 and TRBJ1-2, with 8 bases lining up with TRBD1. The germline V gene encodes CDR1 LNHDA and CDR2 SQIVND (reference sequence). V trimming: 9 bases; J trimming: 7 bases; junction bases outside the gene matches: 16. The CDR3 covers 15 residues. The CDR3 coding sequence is TGTGCCAGCAAACCGGGACAGGCCTCGGGGGGTGGCTACACCTTC. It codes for CASKPGQASGGGYTF.